The clone carrying this TCR beta chain was counted once. The antigen remains undetermined. The germline CDR1 and CDR2 sequences are SEHNR and FQNEAQ (reference sequence). V was trimmed by 4 bases and J by 2 bases, leaving 15 bases between them. CDR3 size: 15 residues. The data were obtained in a study of OX40 agonist ivuxolimab in advanced cancers. On the study more broadly: Dose-escalation patients had hepatocellular carcinoma, melanoma, renal cell or head and neck cancer.

TCRdb's table, derived via immunoSEQ multiplex PCR, lists solely in-frame clones and lacks some. This sample yields 50,000 to 70,000 clones, of which approximately 80% are seen a single time; 2.5% to 3% belongs to the top ten. Study findings and constraints: On average, CD8+ T cells showed a greater number of expanded clones than CD4+. By week 6 at 0.1 to 3.0 mg/kg, blood CD4+ and CD8+ T cells had expanded clonally.

Sample: CD4+ or CD8+ T cells sorted from blood, taken in a trial of the OX40 agonist ivuxolimab. This receptor was taken from an adult with an advanced solid tumor such as melanoma, head and neck, liver or kidney cancer. The chain employs TRBV7-9 and TRBJ2-7; D is perhaps TRBD1 or TRBD2 (5 bases each). CDR3 region: CASSSPGTGTYEQYF. CDR3 in DNA: TGTGCCAGCAGCTCCCCCGGGACGGGGACCTACGAGCAGTACTTC.